Each of the 21 T cell receptor beta chains below was sequenced from the same sample in a study of blood T cell repertoires in COVID-19. TCRdb keeps only in-frame clones here, not all; method: immunoSEQ multiplex PCR. The sample has around 200,000 clones, 85% to 90% seen once. Sequencing was carried out using peripheral blood. These receptors all stem from a woman in her fifties or sixties with acute or convalescent COVID-19.

This clone appeared a few times. The rearrangement uses TRBV5-5 and TRBJ1-2, with D uncertain. Germline V gene sequence: CDR1 SGHKS, CDR2 YYEKEE (reference sequence). CDR3 length equals 14 residues. The V end was cut by 0 bases, the J end by 4 bases, with 10 bases between. The CDR3: CASSLEEGTYGYTF. The DNA for the CDR3 is TGTGCCAGCAGCTTGGAAGAGGGAACCTATGGCTACACCTTC. The full variable domain, in which reference TRBV5-5 and TRBJ1-2 provide the parts outside the CDR3, is DAGVTQSPTHLIKTRGQQVTLRCSPISGHKSVSWYQQVLGQGPQFIFQYYEKEERGRGNFPDRFSARQFPNYSSELNVNALLLGDSALYLCASSLEEGTYGYTFGSGTRLTVV.

Of note for this clone: The junction departs from the called germline gene at one end, perhaps through a read error. The gene calls are TRBV7-2 and TRBJ2-5; D possibly corresponds to TRBD2 (5 bases). Germline lookup yields CDR1 SGHTA and CDR2 FQGNSA. This CDR3 has 12 residues. As DNA, the CDR3 is TGTGCCAGCAGCTCGACTAAAGAGGCCCAGTACTTC. Its protein product is CASSSTKEAQYF. The full variable domain, completed using reference TRBV7-2 and TRBJ2-5, is GAGVSQSPSNKVTEKGKDVELRCDPISGHTALYWYRQSLGQGLEFLIYFQGNSAPDKSGLPSDRFSAERTGGSVSTLTIQRTQQEDSAVYLCASSSTKEAQYFGPGTRLLVL.

The chain has TRBV3-1 (or the pseudogene TRBV3-2) and TRBJ1-5; unclear D gene. The CDR3 length is 14 residues. Germline V gene sequence: CDR1 LGHDT, CDR2 YNNKEL (reference sequence). The ends were cut back, 2 bases at V and 0 bases at J, with 5 bases in the middle. The DNA for the CDR3 is TGTGCCAGCAGCCAAATCGGTAGCAATCAGCCCCAGCATTTT. This encodes CASSQIGSNQPQHF.

This chain connects TRBV9 to TRBJ2-1, with D possibly TRBD2 on 7 matching bases. CDR1 SGDLS and CDR2 YYNGEE come from the germline V gene. The V gene lost 7 bases and the J gene lost 3 bases, with 11 bases spanning the gap. CDR3 length: 13 amino acids. CDR3 DNA sequence: TGTGCCAGCGGGGGGGCCGTCTACAATGAGCAGTTCTTC. This gives the protein CASGGAVYNEQFF.

The genes are TRBV6-5 and TRBJ1-2; TRBD1 matches at 8 bases. Germline V lookup: CDR1 MNHEY, CDR2 SVGAGI. CDR3 length: 14 residues. V shed 6 bases, J shed 6 bases, and the junction held 9 bases outside the gene matches. CDR3 sequence reads: CASRSDRGGHGYTF. The CDR3 DNA sequence: TGTGCCAGCAGATCCGACAGGGGTGGGCATGGCTACACCTTC.

A note on this clone: This CDR3 is also generated by other DNA sequences in the sample. The chain couples TRBV18 to TRBJ1-1; 10 bases are a match to TRBD1. The CDR3 consists of 14 residues. V lost 6 bases, J lost 5 bases, and 6 bases stayed unmatched. Germline lookup yields CDR1 KGHSH and CDR2 LQKENI. The CDR3 region has the DNA TGTGCCAGCTCCCGGACAGGGGGGGAGACTGAAGCTTTCTTT. The encoded protein is CASSRTGGETEAFF.

Comment on this clone: The sample holds other DNA sequences that translate to the same CDR3. V is TRBV19 and J is TRBJ1-6, with 7 bases identical to TRBD1. The CDR3 totals 16 residues. The germline V gene has CDR1 LNHDA and CDR2 SQIVND (reference sequence). Trimming cost V 6 bases and J 1 base; bases outside gene matches: 6. The CDR3 region has the DNA TGTGCCAGTAGCACAGGGGAAGGGTCCTATAATTCACCCCTCCACTTT. Its protein product is CASSTGEGSYNSPLHF.

V is TRBV24-1 and J is TRBJ2-3; TRBD1 matches at 9 bases. Germline lookup yields CDR1 KGHDR and CDR2 SFDVKD. CDR3 length: 15 residues. V lost 5 bases to trimming and J lost 6 bases; unmatched junction nucleotides: 8. In nucleotides, the CDR3 is TGTGCCACCAGTGTTCCGGGGACAGGGTCGGATACGCAGTATTTT. Its protein is CATSVPGTGSDTQYF.

The chain joins TRBV2 to TRBJ1-2; 7 nucleotides agree with TRBD1. The germline gives CDR1 SNHLY, CDR2 FYNNEI. V was pared by 6 bases and J by 0 bases, with 13 bases of the junction left unmatched. The CDR3 loop spans 17 amino acids. The CDR3 DNA reads as TGTGCCAGCAGCTTAGACGGGACAGCCGTTACTAACTATGGCTACACCTTC. It translates to CASSLDGTAVTNYGYTF.

This chain links TRBV19 with TRBJ1-5; D remains ambiguous. The length of the CDR3 is 16 residues. From germline, CDR1 is LNHDA and CDR2 SQIVND (reference sequence). The V gene lost 8 bases and the J gene lost 0 bases, with 17 bases spanning the gap. The CDR3 bases are TGTGCCAGTTCCGACACGCTCATTTATAGCAATCAGCCCCAGCATTTT. Translating it yields CASSDTLIYSNQPQHF.

This clone has a handful of counts. The rearrangement links TRBV2 to TRBJ2-3; the D gene is possibly TRBD2 (5 bases). CDR3 length: 16 residues. V lost 2 bases and J lost 2, with 14 bases in between. CDR1 and CDR2 (germline): SNHLY, FYNNEI. The CDR3 is CASSETRGYTTDTQYF. The CDR3 coding sequence is TGTGCCAGCAGTGAAACTCGGGGATACACCACAGATACGCAGTATTTT.

The V and J genes are TRBV4-3 and TRBJ1-2; D remains ambiguous. The CDR3 is made up of 13 amino acids. Between the trimmed V and J ends, which lost 0 bases and 8 bases, there was a span of 10 bases. The V gene's germline CDR1 is LGHNA and CDR2 YSLEER. In nucleotides, the CDR3 is TGCGCCAGCAGCCAAGATCTAGGCGGAGGCTACACCTTC. This sequence encodes CASSQDLGGGYTF.

Here the CDR3 reads CATSGTPGQGASDTQYF. The CDR3 nucleotides are TGTGCCACCAGTGGTACCCCGGGACAGGGGGCCTCAGATACGCAGTATTTT. The V gene is TRBV24-1, the J gene TRBJ2-3; TRBD1 aligns across 12 bases. V shed 5 bases and J 4 bases; nucleotides not matched to a gene: 9. Germline-derived CDR1 and CDR2 are KGHDR and SFDVKD. CDR3 size: 17 residues.

V usage is TRBV20-1 and J usage is TRBJ1-5; D may be TRBD1 (6 bases). The CDR3 covers 15 residues. V lost 3 bases, J lost 0 bases, and 12 bases lay in between. Germline V gene data show CDR1 as DFQATT and CDR2 as SNEGSKA (reference sequence). CDR3 nucleotide sequence: TGCAGTGCTAGTGGGGGGCAGGCTAGCAATCAGCCCCAGCATTTT. The encoded protein is CSASGGQASNQPQHF.

The chain recombines TRBV7-9 with TRBJ1-1; D gene ambiguous. Germline CDR1 and CDR2: SEHNR and FQNEAQ (reference sequence). The V gene lost 1 base and the J gene lost 4 bases, with 13 bases spanning the gap. The CDR3 has 15 amino acids. The CDR3, as DNA: TGTGCCAGCAGCTTAGTTATGGCAGGAGGCACTGAAGCTTTCTTT. As protein: CASSLVMAGGTEAFF.

V and J are TRBV19 and TRBJ1-4, with TRBD1 as a possible D gene (6 bases). The CDR3 extends over 14 amino acids. Trimming took off 6 bases at V and 4 bases at J, with 12 bases between the two ends. Looked up from germline, CDR1 is LNHDA and CDR2 is SQIVND (reference sequence). Written as DNA, the CDR3 is TGTGCCAGTAGACCGGACAGAATTAATGAAAAACTGTTTTTT. Amino acids: CASRPDRINEKLFF.

This clone came up once. V usage is TRBV12-3 or TRBV12-4 and J usage is TRBJ1-4; D unclear. The CDR3 extends over 13 amino acids. Trimming took 3 bases from V and 5 from J, leaving 7 bases between them. This chain's CDR3 is CASSFGGNEKLFF. DNA for the CDR3: TGTGCCAGCAGTTTTGGCGGGAATGAAAAACTGTTTTTT.

The J gene is TRBJ1-2, the V gene TRBV29-1, with 8 bases aligning to TRBD1. The germline CDR1 and CDR2 sequences are SQVTM and ANQGSEA. This CDR3 comprises 13 residues. Losses at the gene ends were 7 bases for V and 8 bases for J; bases not matched to a gene: 12. This CDR3 reads CSAFLRTGRGYTF. Here the CDR3 DNA reads TGCAGCGCCTTCTTACGGACAGGGAGAGGCTACACCTTC. Based on the CDR3 plus reference TRBV29-1 and TRBJ1-2, the full variable domain is SAVISQKPSRDICQRGTSLTIQCQVDSQVTMMFWYRQQPGQSLTLIATANQGSEATYESGFVIDKFPISRPNLTFSTLTVSNMSPEDSSIYLCSAFLRTGRGYTFGSGTRLTVV.

The chain joins TRBV24-1 to TRBJ2-1; D might be TRBD1 (6 bases). This CDR3 is built from 15 residues. CDR1 is KGHDR, CDR2 SFDVKD, per germline. V was clipped by 3 bases and J by 7 bases, with 15 bases between them. CDR3: CATSDHQGFGNEQFF. The CDR3 nucleotides are TGTGCCACCAGTGATCATCAGGGGTTTGGTAATGAGCAGTTCTTC.

The gene calls are TRBV6-2 or TRBV6-3 and TRBJ2-3, with D possibly TRBD1 on 6 matching bases. The V gene's germline CDR1 is MNHEY and CDR2 SVGEGT. With 5 bases removed from V and 2 bases from J, the gap between germline ends came to 17 bases. The CDR3 runs to 16 residues. Written as DNA, the CDR3 is TGTGCCAGCAGTGCCAGGGACATTTCCTCCACAGATACGCAGTATTTT. Translation: CASSARDISSTDTQYF.

The chain combines TRBV10-2 with TRBJ1-4; no definite D call. There are 12 residues in the CDR3. CDR1 is WSHSY, CDR2 SAAADI, per germline. V lost 0 bases and J 10 bases, leaving 6 bases between the germline ends. DNA for the CDR3: TGCGCCAGCAGTGAGTCAGGGAGAAAACTGTTTTTT. Translating gives CASSESGRKLFF.